This TCR beta chain was observed in a study of persistence of HIV-infected CD4 T cells. Study-wide points: TCR oligoclonality correlated with proviral oligoclonality in the same sorted populations. TCRbeta richness was lower in CMV- and Gag-responding cells than in anti-CD3/anti-CD28-responding cells. Antigen-responding cells were enriched for degenerate expanded CDR3beta sequences.

Sequencing used immunoSEQ version 4 in survey mode. Measured with immunoSEQ multiplex PCR; TCRdb has only the in-frame clones, and not every one. The table shows 40,000 to 45,000 clones, with 91% occurring only once. Cells were stimulated nonspecifically with anti-CD3/anti-CD28 magnetic beads. Responding CD4+ T cells were sorted by upregulation of both CD40 ligand and CD69. CDR1 and CDR2 from the germline V gene are LNHDA and SQIVND (reference sequence). The length of the CDR3 is 14 residues. The V gene lost 5 bases and the J gene lost 0 bases, with 10 bases spanning the gap. Note on this clone: Its antigen remains unknown.

The clonotype comes from an adult man with HIV who was CMV-seropositive. The chain carries TRBV19 and TRBJ1-1; weak D call: TRBD1 (5 bases). Specimen: CD4+ T cells sorted from PBMCs after roughly 18-hour stimulation, collected from a patient who received antiretroviral therapy. The CDR3 region is CASSGSQVNTEAFF. In nucleotides, the CDR3 is TGTGCCAGTAGTGGGTCACAGGTGAACACTGAAGCTTTCTTT. The full variable domain, in which reference TRBV19 and TRBJ1-1 provide the parts outside the CDR3, is DGGITQSPKYLFRKEGQNVTLSCEQNLNHDAMYWYRQDPGQGLRLIYYSQIVNDFQKGDIAEGYSVSREKKESFPLTVTSAQKNPTAFYLCASSGSQVNTEAFFGQGTRLTVV.